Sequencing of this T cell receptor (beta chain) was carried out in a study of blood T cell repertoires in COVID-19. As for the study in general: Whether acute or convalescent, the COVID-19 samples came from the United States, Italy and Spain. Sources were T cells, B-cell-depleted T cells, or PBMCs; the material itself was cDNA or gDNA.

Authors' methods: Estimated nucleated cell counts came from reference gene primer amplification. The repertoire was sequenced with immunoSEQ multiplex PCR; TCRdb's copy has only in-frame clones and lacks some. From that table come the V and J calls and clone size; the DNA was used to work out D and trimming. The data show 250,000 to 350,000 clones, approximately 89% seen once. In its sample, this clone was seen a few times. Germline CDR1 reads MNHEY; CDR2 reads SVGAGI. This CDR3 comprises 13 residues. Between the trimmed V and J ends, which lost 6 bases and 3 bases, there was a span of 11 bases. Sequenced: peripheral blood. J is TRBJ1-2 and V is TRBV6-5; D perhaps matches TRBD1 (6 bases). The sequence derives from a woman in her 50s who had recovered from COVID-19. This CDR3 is CASSETGDYGYTF. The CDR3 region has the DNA TGTGCCAGCAGCGAGACAGGAGACTATGGCTACACCTTC.